This T cell receptor (beta chain) was identified in a study of cytotoxic CD8 clonotypes in ibrutinib-treated CLL. Study in general: Collecting the response samples happened after a median approximately twelve months of treatment, with a range of 6 to 36. Study-wide results and caveats: Measured clonality at baseline was greater than in age-matched healthy donors and tracked with circulating CD8+ T-cell counts. Clonality increased at ibrutinib response and stayed stable in sustained remission. At progression, however, it fell back toward baseline.

The CDR3 length is 17 residues. Losses at the gene ends were 5 bases for V and 3 bases for J; bases not matched to a gene: 17. Germline assignment: CDR1 SGHRS and CDR2 YFSETQ. Data came from immunoSEQ multiplex PCR; TCRdb stores just in-frame clones and leaves some out. The data contain almost 85,000 clones, about 82% of them seen just once; the ten biggest clones take up roughly 5.4%. Comments on this clone: Antigen specificity is unknown.

This sequence originates from a human donor with chronic lymphocytic leukemia. This specimen consisted of PBMCs, obtained before ibrutinib treatment. The gene calls are TRBV5-1 and TRBJ2-7; 7 nucleotides match TRBD1. For the CDR3, the DNA is TGCGCCAGCAGAGCACATATTAGGACAGGAACTAACTACGAGCAGTACTTC. It specifies CASRAHIRTGTNYEQYF.